This T cell receptor (beta chain) comes out of a study of blood T cell repertoires in COVID-19 (TCRdb year 2020). Study-level background: Collaborator samples came from the United States, Italy and Spain and covered acute and convalescent phases of COVID-19. Where available, HLA class I and class II types were obtained from metadata supplied by the sample provider rather than from assay-based typing. The dataset comprised deeply sampled blood TCRbeta repertoires from subjects exposed to, actively infected with, or recovered from COVID-19. The repertoires were made available in a free public database intended to serve as a resource for research on the immune response to SARS-CoV-2. Samples came from the ongoing ImmuneRACE study (first 160 participants) plus 1,254 subjects from 6 global collaborators. The prospective study material was composed of cDNA or gDNA derived from T cells, B-cell-depleted T cells, or PBMCs. Nearly every sample came with metadata listing a de-identified subject ID, COVID-19 status, age in years and sex. General conclusions and limits of the study: The amount of clinical and demographic metadata varied by source and participant and was provided uncurated.

In the prospective study, participants were roughly 18 to 95 years old, resided in fewer than 25 geographic areas of the United States, and were enrolled through a virtual design. In the prospective study, participants were assigned to cohorts based on the clinical history participants reported in a screening survey and a study questionnaire. Recovered participants in ImmuneRACE Cohort 3 were defined as having two consecutive negative NP/OP PCR tests, clearance from a healthcare professional, or resolution of symptoms. In the prospective study, mobile phlebotomists collected whole blood, serum and a nasopharyngeal or oropharyngeal swab from each participant. Prospective study participants could optionally give additional blood draws and questionnaires over an approximately 2-month period. Blood samples from the prospective study were shipped frozen or at room temperature prior to DNA extraction.

As to this clone: Its antigen is unknown. The sample holds no much larger clone one base away, and base qualities are not on file. The sample has other DNA sequences that encode this CDR3 too.

The CDR3 covers 18 residues, taking in both the cysteine and the phenylalanine. Only the CDR3 DNA is retained, 54 bases long and in frame from the first base. CDR1 and CDR2 are read off the germline V gene (reference sequence) as LNHNV and YYDKDF. Compared with germline, V lacks 1 base and J lacks 0 bases; bases without a gene match: 10. TCRbeta CDR3 regions were amplified from genomic DNA by means of the immunoSEQ Assay, a bias-controlled multiplex PCR. On the authors' methods: Nucleated cell counts per sample were estimated from amplification of reference gene primers within the assay. To quantify the absolute abundance of each unique TCRbeta CDR3 rearrangement, sequence reads were collapsed and filtered. For each sample, productive Simpson clonality was calculated by taking the square root of Simpson's diversity index across productive rearrangements. The table was pulled from immuneACCESS by TCRdb, which kept in-frame rearrangements only. Such tables lose some clones; where checked, under half of the loss comes from unresolved V genes, and the rest has no known cause. Clone size and V and J calls were adopted from that table, with D and trimming inferred from the DNA. This sample comprises around 250,000 clones, 70% to 85% of them detected only once. Jointly, the top ten make up approximately 15% of the sample.

This chain joins TRBV15 to TRBJ2-7, with TRBD2 matching 9 junction bases. The sequenced sample was PBMCs or T cells enriched from blood (not recorded which). The clonotype originates from a man aged 40-49 years who had recovered from COVID-19. The nucleotide sequence reads as follows: TGTGCCACCAGCAGAGTGGTAGTAGCGGGAGTAATCTCCTACGAGCAGTACTTC. The resulting protein is CATSRVVVAGVISYEQYF.